This TCR beta chain was profiled in a study of blood T cell repertoires in COVID-19. Whole-study context: COVID-19 samples, acute and convalescent, were from the United States, Italy and Spain.

Original methodology: Using reference gene primer amplification, nucleated cell counts were estimated. The protocol was immunoSEQ multiplex PCR, while the TCRdb copy is restricted to in-frame clones and leaves out a portion. The V and J calls and clone size come from that table; D and trimming were worked out from the DNA. The table records just under 150,000 clones, around 84% of them present only once. There are 15 residues in the CDR3. Germline lookup yields CDR1 SGHNT and CDR2 YYREEE (reference sequence). V was clipped by 6 bases and J by 11 bases; unmatched bases: 15. This clone has only a few counts.

This receptor was identified in a human donor with acute or convalescent COVID-19. The donor label of this sample is uncertain. The chain couples TRBV5-4 to TRBJ1-1; TRBD1 matches at 11 bases. Sequencing input: peripheral blood. CDR3 nucleotides: TGTGCCAGCACCGAAAACAACCGGGACAGGGGGAGGGCTTTCTTT. The encoded protein is CASTENNRDRGRAFF.